A selection of T cell receptor beta chains follows, all from one sample in a study of technical replicates of blood from several donors. Method: immunoSEQ multiplex PCR; TCRdb's copy keeps in-frame clones and lacks some. Seen here are approximately 81,000 clones, about 94% observed once, and the top ten hold roughly 0.37%. Sequenced sample: T cells isolated from PBMCs. The receptors originated from a human donor in good health. Both conserved end residues are part of each CDR3. A D gene is named only where the DNA matches it firmly. Clone size is shown for a subset of rows, as once, few, many or a class of expanded clone.

V gene: TRBV7-9; D gene: .; clone size: .; J gene: TRBJ2-7; CDR3 protein: CASSLLQGGEQYF; CDR3 DNA: TGTGCCAGCAGCTTACTTCAGGGCGGCGAGCAGTACTTC
V gene: TRBV4-3; D gene: .; clone size: .; J gene: TRBJ2-7; CDR3 protein: CASSQGGLGYEQYF; CDR3 DNA: TGCGCCAGCAGCCAAGGGGGGCTAGGATACGAGCAGTACTTC
V gene: TRBV5-1; D gene: .; clone size: .; J gene: TRBJ1-4; CDR3 protein: CASSMTAGNEKLFF; CDR3 DNA: TGCGCCAGCAGCATGACGGCGGGGAATGAAAAACTGTTTTTT
V gene: TRBV25-1; D gene: .; clone size: few; J gene: TRBJ1-2; CDR3 protein: CASSGGIYGYTF; CDR3 DNA: TGTGCCAGCAGTGGAGGTATCTATGGCTACACCTTC
V gene: TRBV5-1; D gene: TRBD1; clone size: .; J gene: TRBJ2-5; CDR3 protein: CASSPDRGRETQYF; CDR3 DNA: TGCGCCAGCAGCCCTGACAGGGGGCGAGAGACCCAGTACTTC
V gene: TRBV30; D gene: .; clone size: .; J gene: TRBJ2-1; CDR3 protein: CAWSADLGAMNEQFF; CDR3 DNA: TGTGCCTGGAGTGCTGATTTGGGGGCAATGAATGAGCAGTTCTTC
V gene: TRBV18; D gene: .; clone size: .; J gene: TRBJ1-1; CDR3 protein: CASSPWAGGANTEAFF; CDR3 DNA: TGTGCCAGCTCACCATGGGCCGGGGGTGCGAACACTGAAGCTTTCTTT
V gene: TRBV2; D gene: .; clone size: .; J gene: TRBJ1-1; CDR3 protein: CASSVQGLRTEAFF; CDR3 DNA: TGTGCCAGCAGTGTACAGGGTCTTAGAACTGAAGCTTTCTTT
V gene: TRBV4-3; D gene: .; clone size: .; J gene: TRBJ2-3; CDR3 protein: CASSQESQGGGTDTQYF; CDR3 DNA: TGCGCCAGCAGCCAAGAGAGCCAGGGTGGGGGCACAGATACGCAGTATTTT
V gene: TRBV7-3; D gene: .; clone size: .; J gene: TRBJ2-1; CDR3 protein: CASSNGTRPTNEQFF; CDR3 DNA: TGTGCCAGCAGCAACGGGACAAGGCCGACCAATGAGCAGTTCTTC
V gene: TRBV28; D gene: TRBD2; clone size: once; J gene: TRBJ2-7; CDR3 protein: CATEGTSGRVYEQYF; CDR3 DNA: TGTGCCACTGAAGGGACTAGCGGGAGGGTCTACGAGCAGTACTTC
V gene: TRBV15; D gene: .; clone size: .; J gene: TRBJ2-7; CDR3 protein: CATSREASDYYEQYF; CDR3 DNA: TGTGCCACCAGCAGAGAGGCTAGCGATTACTACGAGCAGTACTTC
V gene: TRBV4-1; D gene: .; clone size: .; J gene: TRBJ2-7; CDR3 protein: CASSLHTGESSYEQYF; CDR3 DNA: TGCGCCAGCAGCCTACATACAGGAGAAAGCTCCTACGAGCAGTACTTC
V gene: TRBV25-1; D gene: .; clone size: .; J gene: TRBJ2-3; CDR3 protein: CASLGGPHTDTQYF; CDR3 DNA: TGTGCCTCCTTAGGGGGACCTCACACAGATACGCAGTATTTT
V gene: TRBV7-9; D gene: .; clone size: once; J gene: TRBJ2-5; CDR3 protein: CASSLDGQGGETQYF; CDR3 DNA: TGTGCCAGCAGCTTAGACGGGCAGGGCGGTGAGACCCAGTACTTC
V gene: TRBV4-1; D gene: TRBD2; clone size: .; J gene: TRBJ2-7; CDR3 protein: CASSQGTSTYEQYF; CDR3 DNA: TGCGCCAGCAGCCAAGGGACTAGTACTTACGAGCAGTACTTC
V gene: TRBV4-2; D gene: .; clone size: .; J gene: TRBJ2-7; CDR3 protein: CASSQEFHSYEQYF; CDR3 DNA: TGTGCCAGCAGCCAAGAGTTTCACAGCTACGAGCAGTACTTC
V gene: TRBV5-1; D gene: TRBD1; clone size: .; J gene: TRBJ1-1; CDR3 protein: CASSGRDRANTEAFF; CDR3 DNA: TGCGCCAGCAGCGGCCGGGACAGGGCTAACACTGAAGCTTTCTTT
V gene: TRBV7-6; D gene: .; clone size: .; J gene: TRBJ2-7; CDR3 protein: CASSLGGVNEQYF; CDR3 DNA: TGTGCCAGCAGCCTAGGGGGGGTCAACGAGCAGTACTTC
V gene: TRBV29-1; D gene: TRBD2; clone size: .; J gene: TRBJ2-7; CDR3 protein: CSVAQGRAYEQYF; CDR3 DNA: TGCAGCGTTGCTCAAGGGAGGGCCTACGAGCAGTACTTC
V gene: TRBV7-3; D gene: TRBD1; clone size: .; J gene: TRBJ1-1; CDR3 protein: CASSPRQGYTEAFF; CDR3 DNA: TGTGCCAGCAGCCCTAGACAGGGCTACACTGAAGCTTTCTTT
V gene: TRBV18; D gene: .; clone size: .; J gene: TRBJ1-1; CDR3 protein: CASSPVDSGRTEAFF; CDR3 DNA: TGTGCCAGCTCACCAGTGGATTCAGGGAGGACTGAAGCTTTCTTT
V gene: TRBV2; D gene: .; clone size: once; J gene: TRBJ1-3; CDR3 protein: CASMYATSSGNTIYF; CDR3 DNA: TGTGCCAGCATGTACGCTACTTCCTCTGGAAACACCATATATTTT
V gene: TRBV13; D gene: .; clone size: .; J gene: TRBJ2-7; CDR3 protein: CASSFGETYEQYF; CDR3 DNA: TGTGCCAGCAGCTTCGGGGAAACCTACGAGCAGTACTTC
V gene: TRBV29-1; D gene: .; clone size: .; J gene: TRBJ2-7; CDR3 protein: CSVSGGEIYEQYF; CDR3 DNA: TGCAGCGTGAGTGGAGGGGAGATCTACGAGCAGTACTTC
V gene: TRBV6-6; D gene: .; clone size: .; J gene: TRBJ2-7; CDR3 protein: CASWGTDSYEQYF; CDR3 DNA: TGTGCCAGCTGGGGCACAGACTCCTACGAGCAGTACTTC
V gene: TRBV28; D gene: TRBD1; clone size: .; J gene: TRBJ2-5; CDR3 protein: CASSFDPTGEETQYF; CDR3 DNA: TGTGCCAGCAGTTTTGACCCCACAGGGGAAGAGACCCAGTACTTC